This T cell receptor beta chain was retrieved from a study of long-term antiretroviral therapy in people with HIV. The CDR3 contains 11 residues. Germline V gives CDR1 LNHDA, CDR2 SQIVND (reference sequence). Trimming took 6 bases from V and 0 from J, leaving 3 bases between them. An immunoSEQ assay, version v3.0, was performed at survey level. Method: immunoSEQ multiplex PCR; TCRdb's copy keeps in-frame clones and lacks some. Of about 32,000 clones in the sample, 65% to 90% were seen once. The table lists this clone with a few counts. Its specificity is unknown. General study points: Clones that had undergone expansion before ART prevailed in the repertoire throughout all time points. Repertoires from HIV showed CDR3 length ranges narrower than those of controls.

This receptor was taken from a man aged 18 to 30 with HIV. The V call is TRBV19, the J call TRBJ2-7; D gene unclear. The sample here was unsorted PBMCs, taken 3.3 years after starting antiretroviral therapy. CDR3 in amino acids: CASSSSYEQYF. Here the CDR3 DNA reads TGTGCCAGTAGCTCCTCCTACGAGCAGTACTTC.